These 25 T cell receptor beta chains share one sample of origin, sequenced in a study of pediatric ulcerative colitis. Rectal tissue came from one to two pinch biopsies taken at colonoscopy. Using immunoSEQ multiplex PCR, the repertoire was profiled, and TCRdb retains in-frame clones only, with some absent. The sample lists 45,000 to 55,000 clones; 78% were seen once. The sample was gut tissue. These receptors were taken from a girl between 5 and 17 years old with moderate ulcerative colitis.

The chain joins TRBV30 to TRBJ2-1; D ambiguous. CDR1 GTSNPN and CDR2 SVGIG come from the germline V gene (reference sequence). The CDR3 is made up of 14 amino acids. Deletions cut 2 bases from V and 7 bases from J, with 15 bases between. The CDR3 sequence is CAWSTTLLLNEQFF. CDR3 sequence (DNA): TGTGCCTGGAGTACCACACTACTCCTTAATGAGCAGTTCTTC.

The CDR3, as DNA: TGTGCCAGCAGCCCGGACAGGGGCTACGAGCAGTACTTC. Its protein is CASSPDRGYEQYF. The genes are TRBV5-4 and TRBJ2-7; 9 nucleotides match TRBD1. There are 13 residues in the CDR3. V dropped 4 bases and J dropped 3; count of bases not matched to a gene: 2. Per the germline V gene, CDR1 is SGHNT and CDR2 is YYREEE (reference sequence).

This clone was counted once. This sequence joins TRBV5-6 and TRBJ1-3; D is uncertain. The CDR3 is 14 residues long. V was cut by 6 bases and J by 0 bases, with 10 bases left in between. In germline, CDR1 is SGHDT, CDR2 YYEEEE. The chain's CDR3 is CASKTRTSGNTIYF. CDR3 DNA sequence: TGTGCCAGCAAGACCAGGACCTCTGGAAACACCATATATTTT.

This chain connects TRBV6-5 to TRBJ2-3; a possible D gene is TRBD2 (6 bases). The germline V and J ends were trimmed by 6 bases and 2 bases, with 12 bases remaining between them. This CDR3 comprises 14 residues. The germline gives CDR1 MNHEY, CDR2 SVGAGI. CDR3 nucleotide sequence: TGTGCCAGCAGAAATAGCGGCGACACAGATACGCAGTATTTT. Translated: CASRNSGDTDTQYF.

The chain joins TRBV5-1 to TRBJ2-7; unclear D gene. Trimming shortened V by 4 bases and J by 0 bases, and 17 bases separated the two germline ends. This CDR3 has 16 residues. CDR1 and CDR2 (germline): SGHRS, YFSETQ. The CDR3 DNA reads TGCGCCAGCAGCCCCGTCGGACGCCTGGGCTCCTACGAGCAGTACTTC. This translates into CASSPVGRLGSYEQYF.

The chain recombines TRBV5-1 with TRBJ2-5; 8 bases are shared with TRBD2. The CDR3 runs 14 residues. Germline V gene sequence: CDR1 SGHRS, CDR2 YFSETQ. V lost 2 bases to trimming and J lost 2 bases; unmatched junction nucleotides: 2. The CDR3 DNA reads as TGCGCCAGCAGCTTACTAGCGGATCAAGAGACCCAGTACTTC. Its protein is CASSLLADQETQYF.

In its sample, this clone was seen a few times. V gene TRBV27 combines with J gene TRBJ1-2; D perhaps matches TRBD1 (5 bases). V was trimmed by 4 bases and J by 4 bases, leaving 19 bases between them. Germline assignment: CDR1 MNHEY and CDR2 SMNVEV (reference sequence). CDR3 length: 16 amino acids. CDR3: CASSSSGTEGVYGYTF. For the CDR3, the DNA is TGTGCCAGCAGTTCCTCCGGGACTGAGGGAGTCTATGGCTACACCTTC.

The chain couples TRBV15 to TRBJ1-5; TRBD1 might be the D (6 bases). The CDR3 contains 14 residues. Germline V gene sequence: CDR1 LNHNV, CDR2 YYDKDF (reference sequence). The V gene lost 1 base and the J gene lost 9 bases, with 13 bases spanning the gap. Here the CDR3 DNA reads TGTGCCACCAGCAGAGTGGGCATGGGGGCGCCCCAGCATTTT. Translated: CATSRVGMGAPQHF. Looking up the rest from reference TRBV15 and TRBJ1-5 gives the full variable domain: DAMVIQNPRYQVTQFGKPVTLSCSQTLNHNVMYWYQQKSSQAPKLLFHYYDKDFNNEADTPDNFQSRRPNTSFCFLDIRSPGLGDTAMYLCATSRVGMGAPQHFGDGTRLSIL.

The chain employs TRBV12-5 and TRBJ2-2; D gene unclear. CDR3 length: 16 amino acids. In germline, CDR1 is LGHNT, CDR2 FRNRAP. The V end was cut by 0 bases, the J end by 5 bases, with 13 bases between. The CDR3 loop is CASGLVGAIVTGELFF. CDR3 bases: TGTGCTAGTGGTTTGGTTGGCGCGATTGTAACCGGGGAGCTGTTTTTT.

In this sample, this clone turned up once. This rearrangement joins TRBV6-1 to TRBJ2-7; 8 bases match TRBD1. The trim removed 5 bases at V and 12 bases at J, leaving 9 bases unmatched. CDR3 length equals 12 residues. The germline CDR1 and CDR2 sequences are MNHNS and SASEGT. CDR3 coding DNA: TGTGCCAGCAGTCATCCAGGGGGCTCCCGGTACTTC. Translated, it gives CASSHPGGSRYF.

The rearrangement joins TRBV6-6 to TRBJ2-5; 9 bases are a match to TRBD1. The ends lost 6 bases at V and 3 bases at J; junction bases unmatched: 11. Germline lookup yields CDR1 MNHNY and CDR2 SVGAGI (reference sequence). The CDR3 is 16 amino acids. The CDR3 bases are TGTGCCAGCAGGAATTCAGACAGGGGGGGGAAAGAGACCCAGTACTTC. Its protein is CASRNSDRGGKETQYF.

V and J are TRBV2 and TRBJ1-4; TRBD1 might be the D (5 bases). The CDR3 is 16 amino acids. V shed 6 bases and J shed 3 bases, with 17 bases lying between them. Per the germline V gene, CDR1 is SNHLY and CDR2 is FYNNEI. CDR3 protein: CASREGLGQSNEKLFF. The CDR3 region has the DNA TGTGCCAGCAGAGAGGGATTGGGGCAATCTAATGAAAAACTGTTTTTT.

In the case of this clone: Germline is not matched at one junction end, which may reflect a read error. The J gene is TRBJ2-7, the V gene TRBV11-2; D is unclear. This CDR3 contains 12 residues. CDR1 and CDR2 (germline): SGHAT, FQNNGV. The DNA of the CDR3 is TGTGCCAGCAGGTTAGGAAGCTACGAGCAGTACTTC. This translates into CASRLGSYEQYF.

The CDR3 DNA sequence: TGTGCCAGCAGCTTAGCAGGGACAGAGAATTCACCCCTCCACTTT. It yields the protein CASSLAGTENSPLHF. The V call is TRBV7-2, the J call TRBJ1-6; 7 bases are shared with TRBD1. The CDR3 spans 15 residues. Germline CDR1 and CDR2: SGHTA and FQGNSA. V was pared by 0 bases and J by 7 bases, with 3 bases of the junction left unmatched. Combining the CDR3 with reference TRBV7-2 and TRBJ1-6 gives the whole variable domain GAGVSQSPSNKVTEKGKDVELRCDPISGHTALYWYRQSLGQGLEFLIYFQGNSAPDKSGLPSDRFSAERTGGSVSTLTIQRTQQEDSAVYLCASSLAGTENSPLHFGNGTRLTVT.

V is TRBV4-2 and J is TRBJ1-3; D is ambiguous. The V end was cut by 1 base, the J end by 0 bases, with 4 bases between. Per germline, CDR1 LGHNA and CDR2 YNFKEQ. This CDR3 comprises 14 residues. CDR3 in DNA: TGTGCCAGCAGCCAAGTCAACTCTGGAAACACCATATATTTT. Protein product: CASSQVNSGNTIYF.

The rearrangement links TRBV7-9 to TRBJ1-3; no firm D call. From germline, CDR1 is SEHNR and CDR2 FQNEAQ (reference sequence). The CDR3 length is 13 residues. The V end lost 4 bases, the J end lost 6 bases, and 10 bases lay between the germline ends. CDR3 amino acids: CASSSGPINTIYF. The CDR3, as DNA: TGTGCCAGCAGCTCCGGACCGATAAACACCATATATTTT.

The V call is TRBV5-1, the J call TRBJ1-3, with 8 bases fitting TRBD1. Trimming at V came to 2 bases and at J to 2 bases, leaving 3 bases not matched to a gene. CDR3 length equals 15 residues. Germline-derived CDR1 and CDR2 are SGHRS and YFSETQ. Here the CDR3 DNA reads TGCGCCAGCAGCTTCGACAGGGGAGCTGGAAACACCATATATTTT. Residues: CASSFDRGAGNTIYF.

This sequence joins TRBV18 and TRBJ1-2, with D unresolved. The CDR3 consists of 16 residues. Trimming stripped 0 bases from V and 1 base from J, with 12 bases between. Per germline, CDR1 KGHSH and CDR2 LQKENI. CDR3 nucleotides: TGTGCCAGCTCACCACCGATCAGAATTAATAACTATGGCTACACCTTC. Residues: CASSPPIRINNYGYTF.

In this sample, this clone turned up once. The chain carries TRBV4-2 and TRBJ2-5, with D unclear. Trimming took off 4 bases at V and 5 bases at J, with 14 bases between the two ends. Germline CDR1 LGHNA, CDR2 YNFKEQ. This CDR3 has 14 amino acids. The CDR3 reads CASSRSSKRETQYF. For the CDR3, the DNA is TGTGCCAGCAGCCGATCCTCCAAGAGGGAGACCCAGTACTTC.

V gene TRBV5-6 combines with J gene TRBJ2-3, with a weak D call TRBD1 (6 bases). Deletions cut 2 bases from V and 3 bases from J, with 16 bases between. The V gene's germline CDR1 is SGHDT and CDR2 YYEEEE. This CDR3 is built from 16 residues. The CDR3 nucleotides are TGTGCCAGCAGCTTAGGGTTTTCAGGGGTGACAGATACGCAGTATTTT. It encodes CASSLGFSGVTDTQYF.

Regarding this clone: Its ends do not fully match the called genes, so a read error is possible. The chain has TRBV7-2 and TRBJ2-7, with D perhaps matching TRBD1 or TRBD2 (7 bases each). There are 14 residues in the CDR3. Germline lookup yields CDR1 SGHTA and CDR2 FQGNSA. The DNA of the CDR3 is TGTGCCAGCAGCTCCCAGGGGGGGATGTACGCGCAGTACTTC. The encoded protein is CASSSQGGMYAQYF.

The J gene is TRBJ2-7, the V gene TRBV5-1, with D perhaps matching TRBD2 (6 bases). Germline CDR1 and CDR2: SGHRS and YFSETQ. V was clipped by 4 bases and J by 0 bases, with 11 bases between them. This CDR3 comprises 14 residues. The CDR3 sequence is CASSPGTGSYEQYF. As DNA, the CDR3 is TGCGCCAGCAGCCCTGGGACTGGCTCCTACGAGCAGTACTTC.

The chain uses TRBV30 and TRBJ2-7; D remains unclear. Trimming pared 0 bases from V and 2 bases from J, leaving 11 bases between. This CDR3 is 14 amino acids long. CDR1 and CDR2 (germline): GTSNPN, SVGIG (reference sequence). CDR3 in DNA: TGTGCCTGGAGTGTTCGACTGGCCGCCTACGAGCAGTACTTC. Amino acids: CAWSVRLAAYEQYF.

The rearrangement links TRBV5-1 to TRBJ2-5, with D perhaps given as TRBD1 or TRBD2 (7 bases each). The CDR3 loop spans 14 amino acids. Germline values: CDR1 SGHRS, CDR2 YFSETQ. Deletions cut 6 bases from V and 4 bases from J, with 16 bases between. The CDR3 loop reads CASKKQGRGETQYF. CDR3 DNA sequence: TGCGCCAGCAAAAAACAGGGGAGGGGAGAGACCCAGTACTTC. Using reference TRBV5-1 and TRBJ2-5 for the parts outside the CDR3, the full variable domain is KAGVTQTPRYLIKTRGQQVTLSCSPISGHRSVSWYQQTPGQGLQFLFEYFSETQRNKGNFPGRFSGRQFSNSRSEMNVSTLELGDSALYLCASKKQGRGETQYFGPGTRLLVL.

This clone was found once. The chain is built from TRBV6-5 and TRBJ1-2; no definite D call. Germline CDR1 reads MNHEY; CDR2 reads SVGAGI. V shed 5 bases and J shed 7 bases, with 14 bases lying between them. There are 13 residues in the CDR3. The CDR3 bases are TGTGCCAGCAGTGAAGACCGCAGGACTGGCTACACCTTC. Encoded protein: CASSEDRRTGYTF.